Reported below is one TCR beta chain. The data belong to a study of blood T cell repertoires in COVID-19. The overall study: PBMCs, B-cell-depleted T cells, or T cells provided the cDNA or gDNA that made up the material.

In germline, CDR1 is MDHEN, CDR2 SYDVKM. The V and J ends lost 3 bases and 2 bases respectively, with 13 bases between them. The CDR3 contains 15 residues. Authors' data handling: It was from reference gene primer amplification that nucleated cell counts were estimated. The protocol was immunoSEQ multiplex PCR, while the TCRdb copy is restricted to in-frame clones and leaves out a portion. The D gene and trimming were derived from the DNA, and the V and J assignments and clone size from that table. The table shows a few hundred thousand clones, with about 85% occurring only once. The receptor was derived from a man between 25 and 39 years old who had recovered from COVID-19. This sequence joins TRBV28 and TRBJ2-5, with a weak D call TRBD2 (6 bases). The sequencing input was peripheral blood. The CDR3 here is CASSLWAGGQETQYF. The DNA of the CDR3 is TGTGCCAGCAGTTTGTGGGCAGGAGGGCAAGAGACCCAGTACTTC.